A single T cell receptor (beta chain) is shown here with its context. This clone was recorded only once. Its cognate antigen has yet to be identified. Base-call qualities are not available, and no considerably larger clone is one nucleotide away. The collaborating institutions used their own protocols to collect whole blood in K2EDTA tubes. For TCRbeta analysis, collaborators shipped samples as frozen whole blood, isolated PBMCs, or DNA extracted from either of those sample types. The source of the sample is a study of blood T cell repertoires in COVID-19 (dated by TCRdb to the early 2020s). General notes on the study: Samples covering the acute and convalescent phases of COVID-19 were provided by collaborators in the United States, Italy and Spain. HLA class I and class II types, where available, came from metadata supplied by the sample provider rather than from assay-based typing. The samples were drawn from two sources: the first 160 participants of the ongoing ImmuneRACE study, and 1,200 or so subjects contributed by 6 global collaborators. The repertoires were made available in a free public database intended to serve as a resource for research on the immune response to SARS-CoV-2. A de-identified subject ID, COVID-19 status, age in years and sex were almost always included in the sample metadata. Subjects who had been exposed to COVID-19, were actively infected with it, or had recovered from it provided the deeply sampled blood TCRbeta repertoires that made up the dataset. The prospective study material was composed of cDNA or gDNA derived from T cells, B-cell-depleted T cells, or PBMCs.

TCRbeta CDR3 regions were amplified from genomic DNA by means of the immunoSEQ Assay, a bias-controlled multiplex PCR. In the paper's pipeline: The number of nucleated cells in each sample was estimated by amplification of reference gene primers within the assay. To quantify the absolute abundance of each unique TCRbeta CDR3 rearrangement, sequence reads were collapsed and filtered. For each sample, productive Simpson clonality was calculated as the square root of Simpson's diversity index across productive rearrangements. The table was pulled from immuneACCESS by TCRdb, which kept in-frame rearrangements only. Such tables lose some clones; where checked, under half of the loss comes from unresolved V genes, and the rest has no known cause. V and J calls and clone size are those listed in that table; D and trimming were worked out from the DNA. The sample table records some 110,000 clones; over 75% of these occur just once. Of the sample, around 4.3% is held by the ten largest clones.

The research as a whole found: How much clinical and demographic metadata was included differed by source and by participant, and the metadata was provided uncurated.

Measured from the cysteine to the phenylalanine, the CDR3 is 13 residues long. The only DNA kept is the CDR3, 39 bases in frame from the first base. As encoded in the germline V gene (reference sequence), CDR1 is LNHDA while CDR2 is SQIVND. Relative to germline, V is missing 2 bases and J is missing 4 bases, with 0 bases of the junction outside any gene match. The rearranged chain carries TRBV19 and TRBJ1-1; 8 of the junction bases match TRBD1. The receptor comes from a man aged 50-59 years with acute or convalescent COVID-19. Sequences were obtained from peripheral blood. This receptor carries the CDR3 CASSIQGATEAFF. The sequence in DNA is TGTGCCAGTAGTATACAGGGGGCCACTGAAGCTTTCTTT.